This T cell receptor (beta chain) was sequenced during a study of cytomegalovirus exposure and HLA in healthy donors. General observations from the study: Common viral pathogens seemed, in a later analysis, to connect with several of the most significant clusters. The classifier was said to identify cytomegalovirus status with high specificity and sensitivity. Earlier findings revealed that most TCR beta V segments proved productive either about 87% or about 30% of the time.

The germline gives CDR1 SGHTA, CDR2 FQGTGA. The CDR3 runs 17 residues. After removal of 0 bases from V and 0 bases from J, the junction contained 4 bases not matched to a gene. To note about this clone: What it binds is not known.

The PCR contained 60 Vbeta and 13 Jbeta primers. In the study's own analysis: Approximately 9.9 million shared chains were among the about 80 million unique TCR beta chains that a later analysis counted. The assay was immunoSEQ multiplex PCR, and TCRdb's table has in-frame clones only and misses some. The D gene and trimming were derived from the DNA, and the V and J assignments and clone size from that table. The sample has under 200,000 clones; 86% are singletons. The source material was PBMCs. V usage is TRBV7-3 and J usage is TRBJ2-2; 7 bases agree with TRBD1. This clonotype originated in a woman in her late teens or twenties in good health and CMV-seronegative. CDR3 protein: CASSLTGTAPNTGELFF. CDR3 DNA: TGTGCCAGCAGCTTAACGGGGACAGCTCCGAACACCGGGGAGCTGTTTTTT.